The 26 T cell receptor beta chains given below trace back to one sample, sequenced in a study of blood T cell repertoires in COVID-19. Libraries were prepared by immunoSEQ multiplex PCR; TCRdb keeps only in-frame clonotypes and omits some of them. The data contain about 91,000 clones, 70% to 90% of them singletons. Sample: peripheral blood. The receptors were sampled from a woman between 70 and 85 years old with acute or convalescent COVID-19.

This rearrangement joins TRBV24-1 to TRBJ1-4, with D perhaps matching TRBD1 (5 bases). The V gene lost 4 bases and the J gene lost 11 bases, with 10 bases spanning the gap. The CDR3 totals 12 residues. Germline values: CDR1 KGHDR, CDR2 SFDVKD. CDR3 sequence: CATSDAGDKLFF. The CDR3 DNA reads as TGTGCCACCAGTGACGCGGGGGACAAACTGTTTTTT.

This chain uses TRBV29-1 with TRBJ2-1; 11 nucleotides align to TRBD2. Unmatched junction bases numbered 6, after V lost 7 bases and J lost 7 bases. Germline lookup yields CDR1 SQVTM and CDR2 ANQGSEA. This CDR3 spans 13 amino acids. The CDR3, as DNA: TGCAGCGGTAGCGGGAGGGCGGGGAATGAGCAGTTCTTC. Its translation is CSGSGRAGNEQFF.

This sequence joins TRBV10-3 and TRBJ2-1; D gene unclear. CDR1 ENHRY and CDR2 SYGVKD come from the germline V gene. V lost 1 base to trimming and J lost 2 bases, with 9 bases between them. The CDR3 is made up of 15 amino acids. The CDR3, as DNA: TGTGCCATCAGTGAGTTTAGCAAACCCTACAATGAGCAGTTCTTC. The encoded protein is CAISEFSKPYNEQFF.

This chain uses TRBV10-1 with TRBJ2-2, with a possible D match to TRBD1 (5 bases). The CDR3 loop spans 14 amino acids. The germline CDR1 and CDR2 sequences are WNHNN and SYGVQD (reference sequence). Trimming took 6 bases from V and 2 from J, leaving 10 bases between them. CDR3 nucleotide sequence: TGCGCCAGCAGCAGACAGAGAAACACCGGGGAGCTGTTTTTT. Translating it yields CASSRQRNTGELFF.

In DNA form, the CDR3 reads TGTGCCAGCAGTCTCGAGACCCCCAGGAACATTCAGTACTTC. Protein: CASSLETPRNIQYF. The chain joins TRBV6-5 to TRBJ2-4; D ambiguous. Trimming took 5 bases from V and 7 from J, leaving 15 bases between them. The CDR3 is 14 residues long. Per the germline V gene, CDR1 is MNHEY and CDR2 is SVGAGI.

This clone was found a few times. The chain carries TRBV3-1 (or the pseudogene TRBV3-2) and TRBJ1-3, with D unclear. This CDR3 contains 15 residues. Germline V gene data show CDR1 as LGHDT and CDR2 as YNNKEL (reference sequence). The germline V and J ends were trimmed by 1 base and 0 bases, with 7 bases remaining between them. The DNA of the CDR3 is TGTGCCAGCAGCCAAGGCGACTCCTCTGGAAACACCATATATTTT. Translated: CASSQGDSSGNTIYF.

The V and J genes are TRBV7-2 and TRBJ1-2; 8 positions match TRBD1. CDR1 is SGHTA, CDR2 FQGNSA, per germline. V gave up 1 base and J gave up 2 bases; unmatched junction bases: 6. The CDR3 is made up of 16 amino acids. The CDR3 bases are TGTGCCAGCAGCTTAGTCGGGACAGGCGTAAACTATGGCTACACCTTC. Amino acids: CASSLVGTGVNYGYTF.

The chain employs TRBV5-1 and TRBJ2-7; tentative D call: TRBD1 (5 bases). CDR1 SGHRS and CDR2 YFSETQ come from the germline V gene. Trimming cost V 0 bases and J 4 bases, with 8 bases left between them. This CDR3 spans 13 amino acids. CDR3 protein: CASSLEGKYEQYF. As DNA, the CDR3 is TGCGCCAGCAGCTTGGAGGGGAAGTACGAGCAGTACTTC.

The chain employs TRBV7-8 and TRBJ2-7; TRBD1 is a possible D gene (6 bases). Germline values: CDR1 SGHVS, CDR2 FQNEAQ. With 4 bases removed from V and 3 bases from J, the gap between germline ends came to 13 bases. This CDR3 comprises 14 residues. The CDR3 protein is CASSYTPDSYEQYF. The CDR3 nucleotides read TGTGCCAGCAGCTATACCCCGGACAGCTACGAGCAGTACTTC.

The chain couples TRBV14 to TRBJ2-5; 10 nucleotides match TRBD2. Unmatched junction bases numbered 7, after V lost 1 base and J lost 2 bases. This CDR3 is 17 amino acids long. Per the germline V gene, CDR1 is SGHDN and CDR2 is FVKESK. The DNA for the CDR3 is TGTGCCAGCAGCCAAGGCTTAAGAGCGGGGGGGCAAGAGACCCAGTACTTC. Amino acid sequence: CASSQGLRAGGQETQYF.

This chain connects TRBV29-1 to TRBJ2-4; the match to TRBD1 covers 9 bases. J was trimmed by 1 base and V by 6 bases; bases with no gene match: 4. Looked up from germline, CDR1 is SQVTM and CDR2 is ANQGSEA. CDR3 size: 14 residues. CDR3 bases: TGCAGCGTACGGACAGGGGACGCCAAAAACATTCAGTACTTC. Translated: CSVRTGDAKNIQYF.

V is TRBV19 and J is TRBJ2-1, with TRBD2 as a possible D gene (6 bases). The CDR3 consists of 14 residues. Germline V gene lookup returns CDR1 LNHDA and CDR2 SQIVND (reference sequence). Trimming removed 1 base from V and 3 bases from J, with 7 bases in between. CDR3 in amino acids: CASSIGGDYNEQFF. In DNA form, the CDR3 reads TGTGCCAGTAGTATAGGCGGGGACTACAATGAGCAGTTCTTC.

The chain couples TRBV19 to TRBJ2-3, with TRBD2 matching over 12 bases. V shed 4 bases, J shed 2 bases, and the junction held 4 bases outside the gene matches. The CDR3 covers 16 residues. In germline, CDR1 is LNHDA, CDR2 SQIVND (reference sequence). The CDR3 sequence is CASSTRTSGTTDTQYF. The CDR3 region has the DNA TGTGCCAGTAGTACCCGGACTAGCGGGACCACAGATACGCAGTATTTT.

The chain joins TRBV7-3 to TRBJ2-2, with TRBD2 identical over 7 bases. Germline-derived CDR1 and CDR2 are SGHTA and FQGTGA. The CDR3 runs to 13 residues. V trimming: 2 bases; J trimming: 6 bases; junction bases outside the gene matches: 0. In nucleotides, the CDR3 is TGTGCCAGCAGCTTAGCGGGAGCCGGGGAGCTGTTTTTT. Its protein product is CASSLAGAGELFF.

The chain has TRBV30 and TRBJ2-2; 9 nucleotides agree with TRBD2. From germline, CDR1 is GTSNPN and CDR2 SVGIG (reference sequence). CDR3 size: 15 residues. Trimming removed 6 bases from V and 3 bases from J; junction bases left unmatched: 8. Here the CDR3 reads CACSTSGLDTGELFF. For the CDR3, the DNA is TGTGCCTGTTCAACTAGCGGGCTAGACACCGGGGAGCTGTTTTTT.

The chain uses TRBV20-1 and TRBJ2-7; D gene unclear. Per germline, CDR1 DFQATT and CDR2 SNEGSKA (reference sequence). The CDR3 runs 11 residues. V lost 4 bases, J lost 7 bases, and 11 bases lay in between. CDR3 nucleotides: TGCAGTGCTACTTACTCTCTAGAGCAGTACTTC. Protein: CSATYSLEQYF.

In this sample, this clone turned up a few times. The V call is TRBV7-8, the J call TRBJ1-1; 8 bases map to TRBD1. The CDR3 loop spans 15 amino acids. The trim removed 2 bases at V and 5 bases at J, leaving 7 bases unmatched. Germline V gene lookup returns CDR1 SGHVS and CDR2 FQNEAQ. Written as DNA, the CDR3 is TGTGCCAGCAGCTTAAATTGGGGACAGGCAACTGAAGCTTTCTTT. It encodes CASSLNWGQATEAFF.

V gene TRBV5-4 combines with J gene TRBJ2-7; 11 nucleotides align to TRBD2. Unmatched junction bases numbered 10, after V lost 2 bases and J lost 3 bases. CDR3 length equals 17 residues. The V gene's germline CDR1 is SGHNT and CDR2 YYREEE (reference sequence). Here the CDR3 reads CASSFGSTGLAGYEQYF. The CDR3, as DNA: TGTGCCAGCAGCTTTGGCAGTACCGGACTAGCGGGCTACGAGCAGTACTTC.

This rearrangement joins TRBV5-4 to TRBJ2-1; TRBD2 matches 9 bases. V shed 3 bases and J 0 bases; nucleotides not matched to a gene: 7. Germline values: CDR1 SGHNT, CDR2 YYREEE (reference sequence). The CDR3 runs 17 residues. The CDR3 region has the DNA TGTGCCAGCAGCTCCGATTTAGCGGGAGACTCCTACAATGAGCAGTTCTTC. It codes for CASSSDLAGDSYNEQFF.

The chain is built from TRBV3-1 (or the pseudogene TRBV3-2) and TRBJ2-7; 8 positions match TRBD1. This CDR3 spans 16 amino acids. Germline CDR1 and CDR2: LGHDT and YNNKEL (reference sequence). The V segment lost 0 bases and the J segment 5 bases; nucleotides outside the gene matches: 9. CDR3 in amino acids: CASSQDGRTGINEQYF. Here the CDR3 DNA reads TGTGCCAGCAGCCAAGACGGCCGGACAGGGATCAACGAGCAGTACTTC.

A few counts support this clone. The J gene is TRBJ1-1, the V gene TRBV11-2; 7 bases are shared with TRBD1. The CDR3 has 17 residues. Germline-derived CDR1 and CDR2 are SGHAT and FQNNGV. The junction had 9 bases not matched to a gene; V was cut back by 2 bases and J by 0 bases. CDR3 sequence (DNA): TGTGCCAGCAGCTTAAGAGGGACAGCGGTTATGAACACTGAAGCTTTCTTT. Its protein product is CASSLRGTAVMNTEAFF.

The chain recombines TRBV6-1 with TRBJ1-2; D is undetermined. The CDR3 extends over 14 amino acids. The germline CDR1 and CDR2 sequences are MNHNS and SASEGT. Trimming pared 0 bases from V and 0 bases from J, leaving 5 bases between. The CDR3 sequence: CASSEANTNYGYTF. The DNA of the CDR3 is TGTGCCAGCAGTGAAGCGAACACTAACTATGGCTACACCTTC.

The V call is TRBV18, the J call TRBJ1-5; 9 bases are shared with TRBD1. The CDR3 sequence is 17 residues long. CDR1 and CDR2 from the germline V gene are KGHSH and LQKENI. After removal of 2 bases from V and 7 bases from J, the junction contained 12 bases not matched to a gene. The CDR3 coding sequence is TGTGCCAGCTCACCAACAAGGACAGGGGATGTCGGGCAGCCCCAGCATTTT. Translation gives CASSPTRTGDVGQPQHF.

The gene calls are TRBV18 and TRBJ2-3; perhaps TRBD2 as D (6 bases). Trimming removed 0 bases from V and 0 bases from J, with 13 bases in between. The CDR3 runs to 17 residues. The germline gives CDR1 KGHSH, CDR2 LQKENI. The CDR3 loop reads CASSPPVLASSTDTQYF. In DNA, the CDR3 is TGTGCCAGCTCACCACCTGTACTAGCCTCTAGCACAGATACGCAGTATTTT. The whole variable domain, filled in from reference TRBV18 and TRBJ2-3, reads NAGVMQNPRHLVRRRGQEARLRCSPMKGHSHVYWYRQLPEEGLKFMVYLQKENIIDESGMPKERFSAEFPKEGPSILRIQQVVRGDSAAYFCASSPPVLASSTDTQYFGPGTRLTVL.

The rearrangement links TRBV6-5 to TRBJ1-5; 7 positions agree with TRBD1. This CDR3 spans 14 amino acids. J was trimmed by 2 bases and V by 6 bases; bases with no gene match: 4. Germline values: CDR1 MNHEY, CDR2 SVGAGI. The DNA of the CDR3 is TGTGCCAGCAGGAAAGACAGGGGCAATCAGCCCCAGCATTTT. Translation: CASRKDRGNQPQHF.

The gene calls are TRBV11-3 and TRBJ2-1; 7 nucleotides line up with TRBD1. Germline V CDR1 and CDR2: SGHNT, YENEEA. This CDR3 spans 13 amino acids. With 1 base clipped from V and 10 bases from J, the junction kept 4 bases outside the gene matches. In nucleotides, the CDR3 is TGTGCCAGCAGCTTAGGAACAGGGGCGGAGCAGTTCTTC. The encoded protein is CASSLGTGAEQFF.